This T cell receptor beta chain was sequenced during a study of T cells after yellow fever vaccination. Study information: With SMART-Seq v4 Ultra Low Input, the fractions containing low cell numbers were prepared. Study-wide points: Peaking on day 5 versus 15, the secondary response was faster but weaker. Sorted repertoires could include abundant contaminating clonotypes from bulk cells.

CDR1 is SNHLY and CDR2 is FYNNEI in the germline V gene. The CDR3 contains 13 residues. V was trimmed by 3 bases and J by 9 bases, leaving 9 bases between them. TCR cDNA was made by 5'RACE template switching, adding a universal primer site and UMIs. TCRdb reprocessed the 5' RACE reads with MiXCR, giving one entry per CDR3 protein. The repertoire includes 610,000 or so distinct CDR3 sequences, around 12% of them detected once, and around 14% sits in the top ten. This clonotype was detected only a few times. Its target is not known. The chain couples TRBV2 to TRBJ1-6; TRBD1 might be the D (6 bases). The sample consisted of PBMCs, taken on the day of the yellow fever booster vaccination. The source of this sequence is a man aged 25-45 years who received the YFV17D yellow fever vaccine. Here the CDR3 reads CASSDPGVSPLHF. DNA of the CDR3: TGTGCCAGCAGTGATCCAGGGGTTTCACCCCTCCACTTT.